The subject of this entry is one T cell receptor (beta chain). Antigen unknown. Primers used in a second PCR of roughly 6 to 12 cycles were a sample-barcoded 5' primer and a J-beta primer mix. One entry per CDR3 protein results from TCRdb running MiXCR on the 5' RACE reads. The data hold hundreds of thousands of distinct CDR3 sequences, with around a fifth observed a single time. The entry originates in a study of blood T cells in healthy people across ages. Study-wide points: Older individuals had lower TCR beta diversity per million T cells (the decline was roughly linear).

V dropped 1 base and J dropped 5 bases, with 14 bases sitting between them. Germline-derived CDR1 and CDR2 are DFQATT and SNEGSKA (reference sequence). The CDR3 runs 14 residues. The sequencing input was blood. This TCR came from a man between 70 and 80 years old in good health. J is TRBJ1-2 and V is TRBV20-1; D is possibly TRBD1 (6 bases). DNA of the CDR3: TGCAGTGCTAGAGTCCCAGGGGCGAGTTATGGCTACACCTTC. It translates to CSARVPGASYGYTF.